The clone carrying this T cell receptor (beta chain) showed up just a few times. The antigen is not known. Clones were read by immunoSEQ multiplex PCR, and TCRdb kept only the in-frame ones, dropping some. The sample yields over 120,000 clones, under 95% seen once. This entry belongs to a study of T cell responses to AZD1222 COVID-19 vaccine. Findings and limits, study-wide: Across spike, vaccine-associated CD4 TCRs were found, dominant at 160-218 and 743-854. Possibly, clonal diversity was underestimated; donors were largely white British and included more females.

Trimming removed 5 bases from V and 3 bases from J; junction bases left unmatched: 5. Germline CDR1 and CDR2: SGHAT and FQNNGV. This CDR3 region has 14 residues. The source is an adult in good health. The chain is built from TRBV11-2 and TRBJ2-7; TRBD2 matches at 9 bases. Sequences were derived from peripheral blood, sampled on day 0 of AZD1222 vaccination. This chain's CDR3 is CASSPRTSDYEQYF. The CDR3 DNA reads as TGTGCCAGCAGCCCCCGGACTAGCGACTACGAGCAGTACTTC.